This T cell receptor (beta chain) comes out of a study of radiation and T cells in renal cell carcinoma. Clones were sequenced by immunoSEQ multiplex PCR, and TCRdb holds only the in-frame ones, with some missing. The data contain tens of thousands of clones, about 74% of them singletons. The time point was: blood 4 weeks post-SBRT, at nephrectomy. Documented treatment: 15 Gy SBRT to primary tumor, nephrectomy 4 weeks later. The receptor was isolated from a man aged 60 to 69 with renal cell carcinoma. The sequences come from blood, collected from a patient whose treatment included radiotherapy and nephrectomy.

The CDR3: CATRSADTQYF. In nucleotides, the CDR3 is TGTGCCACCCGATCAGCAGATACGCAGTATTTT. The V and J genes are TRBV2 and TRBJ2-3; no reliable D call. Between the trimmed V and J ends, which lost 10 bases and 4 bases, there was a span of 9 bases. CDR3 length: 11 amino acids. The V gene's germline CDR1 is SNHLY and CDR2 FYNNEI. Full variable domain (rest looked up from reference TRBV2 and TRBJ2-3): EPEVTQTPSHQVTQMGQEVILRCVPISNHLYFYWYRQILGQKVEFLVSFYNNEISEKSEIFDDQFSVERPDGSNFTLKIRSTKLEDSAMYFCATRSADTQYFGPGTRLTVL.